Listed below are T cell receptor beta chains from one sample, sequenced in a study of blood T cells in healthy people across ages. TCRdb reprocessed the 5' RACE reads via MiXCR and lists one record per CDR3 protein. The sample includes about 690,000 distinct CDR3 sequences, approximately 40% of them seen just once. Sequenced material: blood. All receptors derive from a man older than 75 in good health. CDR3s include the opening cysteine and the closing phenylalanine or tryptophan. Each record gives: clone size, V gene, J gene, D gene, CDR3 DNA, CDR3 protein. The D gene is left open where the match is weak. A clone size is listed for some rows: how often the clone was seen (once, few, many), or a class if it is expanded.

clone_size: many
v_call: TRBV7-9
j_call: TRBJ2-1
d_call: TRBD1
cdr3_nt: TGTGCCAGCAGCTTAGGGGACAGATACAATGAGCAGTTCTTC
cdr3_aa: CASSLGDRYNEQFF

clone_size: NA
v_call: TRBV4-3
j_call: TRBJ2-1
d_call: NA
cdr3_nt: TGCGCCAGCAGCCAAGAAACTTTAGCGTACTCCTACAATGAGCAGTTCTTC
cdr3_aa: CASSQETLAYSYNEQFF

clone_size: NA
v_call: TRBV10-2
j_call: TRBJ1-2
d_call: NA
cdr3_nt: TGCGCCAGCAGTGATACAGGGAGCTATGGCTACACCTTC
cdr3_aa: CASSDTGSYGYTF

clone_size: NA
v_call: TRBV28
j_call: TRBJ2-3
d_call: TRBD1
cdr3_nt: TGTGCCAGCAGCTCTACCGGGACAGGGACCGATACGCAGTATTTT
cdr3_aa: CASSSTGTGTDTQYF

clone_size: many
v_call: TRBV11-2
j_call: TRBJ2-5
d_call: NA
cdr3_nt: TGTGCCAGCAGCTTAGGGACGGGGAAAGAGACCCAGTACTTC
cdr3_aa: CASSLGTGKETQYF

clone_size: NA
v_call: TRBV12-3/TRBV12-4
j_call: TRBJ2-5
d_call: NA
cdr3_nt: TGTGCCAGCAGTTTAGTAGGAGGACAGAAATCACAAGAGACCCAGTACTTC
cdr3_aa: CASSLVGGQKSQETQYF

clone_size: few
v_call: TRBV3-1
j_call: TRBJ2-5
d_call: TRBD2
cdr3_nt: TGTGCCAGCAGCCCTCGGGTTAGCGGGGGGCTGGGCAAGAGGACCCAGTACTTC
cdr3_aa: CASSPRVSGGLGKRTQYF

clone_size: NA
v_call: TRBV5-1
j_call: TRBJ1-4
d_call: NA
cdr3_nt: TGCGCCAGCAGCTTGGACACAACTAATGAAAAACTGTTTTTT
cdr3_aa: CASSLDTTNEKLFF

clone_size: many
v_call: TRBV7-2
j_call: TRBJ2-1
d_call: NA
cdr3_nt: TGTGCCAGCAGCTTAGTGCCCCAAAGGGGCAATGAGCAGTTCTTC
cdr3_aa: CASSLVPQRGNEQFF

clone_size: many
v_call: TRBV4-2
j_call: TRBJ2-5
d_call: TRBD2
cdr3_nt: TGTGCCAGCAGCCAACGCGGGGGGGAAGAGACCCAGTACTTC
cdr3_aa: CASSQRGGEETQYF

clone_size: NA
v_call: TRBV20-1
j_call: TRBJ1-1
d_call: NA
cdr3_nt: TGCGGTGCCCCCTCGGCCCCAGGAATGTTTATAGACACTGAAGCTTTCTTT
cdr3_aa: CGAPSAPGMFIDTEAFF

clone_size: NA
v_call: TRBV18
j_call: TRBJ2-7
d_call: TRBD1
cdr3_nt: TGTGCCAGCTCACCTACCCTGACAGGGGCCGGGTACGAGCAGTACTTC
cdr3_aa: CASSPTLTGAGYEQYF

clone_size: NA
v_call: TRBV7-8
j_call: TRBJ1-5
d_call: NA
cdr3_nt: TGTGCCAGCAGCTTAGACGCAGGGGTCAATCAGCCCCAGCATTTT
cdr3_aa: CASSLDAGVNQPQHF

clone_size: few
v_call: TRBV14
j_call: TRBJ2-7
d_call: NA
cdr3_nt: TGTGCCAGCAGCCAAGATCAGGTGCATTACGAGCAGTACTTC
cdr3_aa: CASSQDQVHYEQYF

clone_size: few
v_call: TRBV7-2
j_call: TRBJ2-7
d_call: NA
cdr3_nt: TGTGCCAGCAGCCAAGGGGAGAAGTACGAGCAGTACTTC
cdr3_aa: CASSQGEKYEQYF

clone_size: NA
v_call: TRBV5-1
j_call: TRBJ2-4
d_call: NA
cdr3_nt: TGCGCCAGCAGCTTAACAGCCTCTCTGCAGTACTTC
cdr3_aa: CASSLTASLQYF

clone_size: NA
v_call: TRBV11-2
j_call: TRBJ1-2
d_call: NA
cdr3_nt: TGTGCCAGCAGCTTAGGGCCCACCTATGGCTACACCTTC
cdr3_aa: CASSLGPTYGYTF

clone_size: NA
v_call: TRBV29-1
j_call: TRBJ2-2
d_call: NA
cdr3_nt: TGCAGCGGGGAAGGATCGAACACCGGGGAGCTGTTTTTT
cdr3_aa: CSGEGSNTGELFF

clone_size: NA
v_call: TRBV20-1
j_call: TRBJ2-1
d_call: NA
cdr3_nt: TGCAGTGCTAGAGTGTCTGGTTACAATGAGCAGTTCTTC
cdr3_aa: CSARVSGYNEQFF

clone_size: NA
v_call: TRBV7-2
j_call: TRBJ2-5
d_call: TRBD2
cdr3_nt: TGTGCCAGCAGCTCCCCTAGCGGGGGAGAGACCCAGTACTTC
cdr3_aa: CASSSPSGGETQYF

clone_size: NA
v_call: TRBV20-1
j_call: TRBJ2-1
d_call: NA
cdr3_nt: TGCAGTGCTGGAAGGGAGAACAATGAGCAGTTCTTC
cdr3_aa: CSAGRENNEQFF

clone_size: few
v_call: TRBV19
j_call: TRBJ1-2
d_call: NA
cdr3_nt: TGTGCCAGTAGTAATTCCAGGACAGGCTACACCTTC
cdr3_aa: CASSNSRTGYTF

clone_size: few
v_call: TRBV29-1
j_call: TRBJ2-3
d_call: TRBD2
cdr3_nt: TGCAGCGTTGAACGGACTAGCGGGGCAACAGATACGCAGTATTTT
cdr3_aa: CSVERTSGATDTQYF

clone_size: NA
v_call: TRBV7-2
j_call: TRBJ2-5
d_call: NA
cdr3_nt: TGTGCCAGCAGCTTAGGTGGGACAAGAAACGTCAATGAGCAGTACTTC
cdr3_aa: CASSLGGTRNVNEQYF

clone_size: few
v_call: TRBV20-1
j_call: TRBJ2-1
d_call: NA
cdr3_nt: TGCAGTGCTAGCCGGCAGGGGTCCTACAATGAGCAGTTCTTC
cdr3_aa: CSASRQGSYNEQFF

clone_size: NA
v_call: TRBV6-2/TRBV6-3
j_call: TRBJ1-5
d_call: NA
cdr3_nt: TGTGCCAGCAGTTACTCCAGCAGGGGCGGTGGTCAGCCCCAGCATTTT
cdr3_aa: CASSYSSRGGGQPQHF

clone_size: NA
v_call: TRBV20-1
j_call: TRBJ2-5
d_call: NA
cdr3_nt: TGCAGTGCCGGGGACATGGTGGAGACCCAGTACTTC
cdr3_aa: CSAGDMVETQYF

clone_size: NA
v_call: TRBV7-9
j_call: TRBJ1-4
d_call: NA
cdr3_nt: TGTGCCAGCAGCTTAGACAGCCTTCTTAATGAAAAACTGTTTTTT
cdr3_aa: CASSLDSLLNEKLFF

clone_size: NA
v_call: TRBV4-3
j_call: TRBJ1-1
d_call: TRBD1
cdr3_nt: TGCGCCAGCAGCCAAACATGGACAGGGTCCGGGAACACTGAAGCTTTCTTT
cdr3_aa: CASSQTWTGSGNTEAFF

clone_size: NA
v_call: TRBV5-1
j_call: TRBJ1-1
d_call: NA
cdr3_nt: TGCGCCGGCAGCCTAAACGGGGTGAACACTGAAGCTTTCTTT
cdr3_aa: CAGSLNGVNTEAFF

clone_size: NA
v_call: TRBV27
j_call: TRBJ2-7
d_call: TRBD1
cdr3_nt: TGTGCCAGCAGTGTTCCGGGACAGCGCTACGAGCAGTACTTC
cdr3_aa: CASSVPGQRYEQYF

clone_size: few
v_call: TRBV7-2
j_call: TRBJ2-1
d_call: NA
cdr3_nt: TGTGCCAGCAGCTATCAGAATGAGCAGTTCTTC
cdr3_aa: CASSYQNEQFF

clone_size: few
v_call: TRBV15
j_call: TRBJ2-5
d_call: TRBD2
cdr3_nt: TGTGCCACCAGCAGGCTAGCGGAGTACAATGAGCAGTACTTC
cdr3_aa: CATSRLAEYNEQYF

clone_size: few
v_call: TRBV7-2
j_call: TRBJ1-2
d_call: NA
cdr3_nt: TGTGCCAGCAGCTTAGGCGTAGGGGAATATGGCTACACCTTC
cdr3_aa: CASSLGVGEYGYTF

clone_size: NA
v_call: TRBV11-3
j_call: TRBJ2-5
d_call: NA
cdr3_nt: TGTGCCAGCAGCCCCGGTCAGAACCCGGAGACCCAGTACTTC
cdr3_aa: CASSPGQNPETQYF

clone_size: few
v_call: TRBV12-5
j_call: TRBJ2-7
d_call: TRBD1
cdr3_nt: TGTGCTAGTGGTTTATCGGGACAGGGGGCGAACTACGAGCAGTACTTC
cdr3_aa: CASGLSGQGANYEQYF

clone_size: NA
v_call: TRBV20-1
j_call: TRBJ2-5
d_call: TRBD2
cdr3_nt: TGCAGTGCACCCATACTAGCGGGGGGTGCAGAGACCCAGTACTTC
cdr3_aa: CSAPILAGGAETQYF

clone_size: many
v_call: TRBV4-3
j_call: TRBJ2-4
d_call: NA
cdr3_nt: TGCGCCAGCAGCCAAGAGGCCAGGGCTGTAGCCAAAAACATTCAGTACTTC
cdr3_aa: CASSQEARAVAKNIQYF

clone_size: few
v_call: TRBV11-2
j_call: TRBJ2-7
d_call: TRBD2
cdr3_nt: TGTGCCAGCAGCTCCTTAAGTCTACAGGGGACTAGCGGGAGGCCCAAGCACTACGAGCAGTACTTC
cdr3_aa: CASSSLSLQGTSGRPKHYEQYF

clone_size: few
v_call: TRBV9
j_call: TRBJ2-1
d_call: NA
cdr3_nt: TGTGCCAGCAGCGTAGTAAGAGGAGGGGCCCATAATGAGCAGTTCTTC
cdr3_aa: CASSVVRGGAHNEQFF

clone_size: NA
v_call: TRBV9
j_call: TRBJ2-3
d_call: NA
cdr3_nt: TGTGCCAGCAGCGTAGTGGCTACCATCACAGATACGCAGTATTTT
cdr3_aa: CASSVVATITDTQYF

clone_size: NA
v_call: TRBV12-3/TRBV12-4
j_call: TRBJ2-3
d_call: NA
cdr3_nt: TGTGCCAGCAGTGAGCTACTAGCCGGGGGCACAGATACGCAGTATTTT
cdr3_aa: CASSELLAGGTDTQYF

clone_size: NA
v_call: TRBV28
j_call: TRBJ2-5
d_call: TRBD1
cdr3_nt: TGTGCCATCAGGGACAGGGGGCGCCGTGGGACCCAGTACTTC
cdr3_aa: CAIRDRGRRGTQYF

clone_size: NA
v_call: TRBV12-3/TRBV12-4
j_call: TRBJ2-5
d_call: TRBD2
cdr3_nt: TGTGCCAGCAGGGGGACTAGCGGGGACCACCAGTACTTC
cdr3_aa: CASRGTSGDHQYF

clone_size: few
v_call: TRBV12-3/TRBV12-4
j_call: TRBJ1-5
d_call: NA
cdr3_nt: TGTGCCAGCAGTTTGGTGGATCAGCCCCAGCATTTT
cdr3_aa: CASSLVDQPQHF

clone_size: NA
v_call: TRBV7-9
j_call: TRBJ1-4
d_call: NA
cdr3_nt: TGTGCCAGCAGCCGGGCCGGGGCGAGCAATGAAAAACTGTTTTTT
cdr3_aa: CASSRAGASNEKLFF

clone_size: few
v_call: TRBV25-1
j_call: TRBJ2-5
d_call: NA
cdr3_nt: TGTGCCAGCAGTGCTCCTGTCCCAGGACAAGAGACCCAGTACTTC
cdr3_aa: CASSAPVPGQETQYF

clone_size: NA
v_call: TRBV7-2
j_call: TRBJ2-5
d_call: NA
cdr3_nt: TGTGCCAACAGCTTAGGGGGGACGGGAGAGACCCAGTACTTC
cdr3_aa: CANSLGGTGETQYF

clone_size: NA
v_call: TRBV29-1
j_call: TRBJ1-1
d_call: TRBD1
cdr3_nt: TGCAGCGTTTTGGACAGGGTAAAATTGACTGAAGCTTTCTTT
cdr3_aa: CSVLDRVKLTEAFF

clone_size: many
v_call: TRBV20-1
j_call: TRBJ2-7
d_call: NA
cdr3_nt: TGCAGTGCTTTCGACAGCTACGAGCAGTACTTC
cdr3_aa: CSAFDSYEQYF